This T cell receptor (beta chain) comes out of a study of T cells after yellow fever vaccination. TCRdb re-called the 5' RACE reads with MiXCR, one entry per CDR3 protein. This table has some 220,000 distinct CDR3 sequences, under 3.5% appearing once. General observations from the study: A small share of clonotypes appeared in both CD4 and CD8 compartments. FACS-sorted repertoires might harbor abundant contaminating clonotypes from the bulk population.

The CDR3 is 14 amino acids. V lost 4 bases, J lost 3 bases, and 6 bases stayed unmatched. CDR1 is SGHRS and CDR2 is YFSETQ in the germline V gene. This clonotype was seen only a few times. Its specificity is not known. The rearrangement joins TRBV5-1 to TRBJ1-2; 7 bases map to TRBD1. This material consisted of CD4+ T cells sorted from PBMCs, taken 10 days after the yellow fever booster vaccination. This clonotype originated in a young man who received the YFV17D yellow fever vaccine. The CDR3, as DNA: TGCGCCAGCAGCAGAGACAGGGTAGACTATGGCTACACCTTC. It is translated as CASSRDRVDYGYTF.